This is a list of T cell receptor beta chains from one sample in a study of OX40 agonist ivuxolimab in advanced cancers. Sequenced by immunoSEQ multiplex PCR; TCRdb stores in-frame clones only, minus some. The sample has approximately 70,000 clones; approximately 85% are singletons. The sample was CD4+ or CD8+ T cells sorted from blood, taken in a trial of the OX40 agonist ivuxolimab. Receptors originate from an adult with an advanced solid tumor such as melanoma, head and neck, liver or kidney cancer. Both conserved end residues are part of each CDR3. Each record gives: clone size, J gene, D gene, V gene, CDR3 protein, CDR3 DNA. A D gene is named only where the DNA matches it firmly. The size entry is marked missing in some rows and otherwise reads once, few, many or a size class.

>-|TRBJ2-2|TRBD1|TRBV5-6
CASSRTQGESGTGELFF
TGTGCCAGCAGCCGAACACAGGGGGAGTCGGGCACCGGGGAGCTGTTTTTT
>-|TRBJ1-5|TRBD1|TRBV28
CASSWQGVQPQHF
TGTGCCAGCAGTTGGCAGGGGGTTCAGCCCCAGCATTTT
>-|TRBJ2-3|TRBD1|TRBV6-8
CASVGDRETDTQYF
TGTGCCAGCGTAGGGGACAGGGAAACAGATACGCAGTATTTT
>once|TRBJ2-1|-|TRBV5-1
CASSGGARVHEQFF
TGCGCCAGCAGCGGGGGGGCTCGCGTCCATGAGCAGTTCTTC
>once|TRBJ2-4|TRBD1|TRBV5-1
CASSLAGQGQGIQYF
TGCGCCAGCAGCTTGGCGGGACAGGGTCAAGGCATTCAGTACTTC
>-|TRBJ2-2|TRBD2|TRBV18
CASSPPRGLAGATGELFF
TGTGCCAGCTCCCCCCCCCGGGGACTAGCGGGAGCAACCGGGGAGCTGTTTTTT
>-|TRBJ1-1|-|TRBV4-1
CASSQTPRASTEAFF
TGCGCCAGCAGCCAGACTCCTCGGGCGAGCACTGAAGCTTTCTTT
>-|TRBJ2-7|-|TRBV27
CASRVKRGTYEQYF
TGTGCCAGCAGGGTCAAAAGGGGAACCTACGAGCAGTACTTC
>-|TRBJ1-5|-|TRBV2
CASRGIGFQPQHF
TGTGCCAGCAGAGGGATAGGGTTTCAGCCCCAGCATTTT
>-|TRBJ1-2|-|TRBV7-2
CASSLNRDYYGYTF
TGTGCCAGCAGCTTGAACAGGGACTACTATGGCTACACCTTC
>-|TRBJ2-1|-|TRBV7-9
CASSSFRGDSSSYNEQFF
TGTGCCAGCAGCTCCTTTCGGGGAGACTCCAGCTCCTACAATGAGCAGTTCTTC
>-|TRBJ1-5|-|TRBV19
CASSIEGRTQHF
TGTGCCAGTAGTATAGAGGGCAGGACCCAGCATTTT
>-|TRBJ2-6|-|TRBV5-1
CASSLEWGANVLTF
TGCGCCAGCAGCTTGGAGTGGGGGGCCAACGTCCTGACTTTC
>few|TRBJ2-6|-|TRBV27
CASSSFGANVLTF
TGTGCCAGCAGTTCATTCGGGGCCAACGTCCTGACTTTC
>-|TRBJ1-2|-|TRBV19
CASSQGTIYGYTF
TGTGCCAGTAGTCAGGGGACCATCTATGGCTACACCTTC
>-|TRBJ2-1|TRBD2|TRBV6-1
CASSEWTSSNEQFF
TGTGCCAGCAGTGAATGGACTAGCTCCAATGAGCAGTTCTTC
>-|TRBJ2-7|-|TRBV28
CASSYLGSPYF
TGTGCCAGCAGTTACCTCGGAAGTCCGTACTTC
>-|TRBJ2-2|-|TRBV5-1
CASSTLGTGELFF
TGCGCCAGCAGTACGTTAGGCACCGGGGAGCTGTTTTTT
>few|TRBJ2-7|-|TRBV28
CASKFRAGPYEQYF
TGTGCCAGCAAGTTTCGGGCAGGGCCCTACGAGCAGTACTTC
>-|TRBJ1-1|-|TRBV11-2
CASSPIRGAHTEAFF
TGTGCCAGCAGCCCAATAAGGGGGGCGCACACTGAAGCTTTCTTT
>few|TRBJ1-5|-|TRBV30
CAWSVFSRADNQPQHF
TGTGCCTGGAGTGTTTTTTCAAGGGCAGACAATCAGCCCCAGCATTTT
>-|TRBJ2-2|TRBD1|TRBV5-4
CASTRGQGRAGELFF
TGTGCCAGCACCCGGGGACAGGGAAGGGCCGGGGAGCTGTTTTTT
>-|TRBJ1-2|-|TRBV29-1
CSVEGTPGAGYTF
TGCAGCGTTGAGGGGACCCCCGGTGCGGGCTACACCTTC
>-|TRBJ1-4|TRBD1|TRBV7-6
CASSLAGTANEKLFF
TGTGCCAGCAGCTTGGCCGGGACAGCGAATGAAAAACTGTTTTTT
>-|TRBJ1-5|-|TRBV6-1
CASKDTNSNQPQHF
TGTGCCAGCAAAGACACGAATAGCAATCAGCCCCAGCATTTT
>once|TRBJ2-3|TRBD1|TRBV15
CATSRSTDRVTDTQYF
TGTGCCACCAGCAGAAGTACAGACAGGGTAACAGATACGCAGTATTTT
>-|TRBJ1-2|-|TRBV7-2
CASSLAIGSSEGYTF
TGTGCCAGCAGCTTAGCTATTGGCAGTTCTGAGGGCTACACCTTC
>-|TRBJ2-5|TRBD2|TRBV5-5
CASSLREGGGWETQYF
TGTGCCAGCAGCTTGAGGGAGGGCGGCGGGTGGGAGACCCAGTACTTC
>-|TRBJ2-1|-|TRBV28
CASSSNEQFF
TGTGCCAGCAGTTCCAATGAGCAGTTCTTC
>few|TRBJ1-1|-|TRBV28
CASSSGLLYTPDSEAFF
TGTGCCAGCAGTTCGGGACTCCTGTACACTCCTGACTCTGAAGCTTTCTTT
>-|TRBJ2-5|TRBD2|TRBV5-1
CATRTSGTRAETQYF
TGCGCCACCCGGACTAGCGGGACTCGAGCCGAGACCCAGTACTTC
>once|TRBJ1-6|-|TRBV6-5
CASSFGAYNSPLHF
TGTGCCAGCAGTTTTGGAGCCTATAATTCACCCCTCCACTTT
>-|TRBJ2-3|-|TRBV6-4
CASSDEGGDTQYF
TGTGCCAGCAGTGACGAGGGCGGAGATACGCAGTATTTT
>-|TRBJ2-7|-|TRBV10-2
CASSYQTGETRAYEQYF
TGCGCCAGCAGCTACCAGACTGGAGAGACACGAGCCTACGAGCAGTACTTC
>-|TRBJ1-1|-|TRBV6-5
CALLRGANTEAFF
TGTGCCCTTCTCCGGGGGGCGAACACTGAAGCTTTCTTT
>-|TRBJ1-2|-|TRBV7-9
CASSPERVDYGYTF
TGTGCCAGCAGCCCCGAGAGGGTTGACTATGGCTACACCTTC
>-|TRBJ2-2|-|TRBV5-1
CASSLWQGNTGELFF
TGCGCCAGCAGCTTGTGGCAGGGGAACACCGGGGAGCTGTTTTTT
>-|TRBJ1-3|-|TRBV7-9
CASSWAGSFSGNTIYF
TGTGCCAGTAGCTGGGCAGGGTCATTCTCTGGAAACACCATATATTTT
>-|TRBJ2-1|-|TRBV6-1
CASSEALALYEQFF
TGTGCCAGCAGTGAAGCGCTAGCGTTGTATGAGCAGTTCTTC
>-|TRBJ2-6|-|TRBV19
CASSISRSSSGANVLTF
TGTGCCAGTAGTATTTCCAGATCGTCCTCTGGGGCCAACGTCCTGACTTTC
>-|TRBJ2-1|-|TRBV29-1
CSAEGPSSYNEQFF
TGCAGCGCCGAGGGACCCAGCTCCTACAATGAGCAGTTCTTC
>-|TRBJ2-1|-|TRBV5-1
CASSWTLGNSYNEQFF
TGCGCCAGCAGCTGGACCCTCGGAAACTCCTACAATGAGCAGTTCTTC
>-|TRBJ1-2|-|TRBV18
CASSGYGYTF
TGTGCCAGCTCGGGCTATGGCTACACCTTC